This entry is about one T cell receptor beta chain. Its antigen is not known. Template switching added a universal primer site, and cDNA bore unique molecular identifiers. TCRdb reprocessed the 5' RACE reads via MiXCR and lists one record per CDR3 protein. The sample has around 510,000 distinct CDR3 sequences; 14% are singletons. V lost 5 bases and J lost 7, with 17 bases in between. CDR3 length: 13 residues. The germline gives CDR1 DFQATT, CDR2 SNEGSKA (reference sequence). These data belong to a study of identical twins. General study findings and limits: With monozygotic twins, out-of-frame TCR alpha sharing exceeded what models estimated. Interpretation of the results relied on cross-sectional statistical analysis and not on following the same donors.

Everyone who gave samples was a healthy Caucasian. These data also formed part of another study, on yellow fever vaccine responses in identical twins.

The receptor's source is a woman aged 18-30 years in good health. The chain recombines TRBV20-1 with TRBJ2-5; either TRBD1 or TRBD2 may fit D (5 bases each). The sample was CD4+ T cells sorted from blood. CDR3: CSAGDRTLWTQYF. The CDR3 nucleotides are TGCAGTGCTGGGGACCGAACCCTATGGACCCAGTACTTC.